This T cell receptor (beta chain) was sequenced for a study of CD8+ T cells in alopecia areata. On the study more broadly: Each of the treated patients was given oral tofacitinib, 5 to 10 mg twice daily, for moderate-to-severe alopecia areata. Findings and limits, study-wide: In patients, TCRs were shared less clearly than in mice, and HLA may possibly be involved. Sequencing of scalp tissue also captures the resident alphabeta T cells of normal skin.

Germline assignment: CDR1 LNHDA and CDR2 SQIVND (reference sequence). The CDR3 contains 14 residues. Trimming at V came to 6 bases and at J to 4 bases, leaving 5 bases not matched to a gene. As regards this clone: Its target is unknown.

Sample treatment: oral pan-JAK inhibitor, 5-10 mg twice daily. Reverse transcribed after extraction, RNA yielded cDNA as the sequencing template. Clones were read by immunoSEQ multiplex PCR, and TCRdb kept only the in-frame ones, dropping some. The table includes around 190,000 clones, approximately 61% detected once. The genes are TRBV19 and TRBJ1-5; 8 bases map to TRBD1. The TCR comes from a human donor with alopecia areata. The sequencing used CD4+ T cells sorted from blood, collected at week 24, from a patient treated with tofacitinib. CDR3 nucleotide sequence: TGTGCCAGTAGCTTGGGACAGGAGAATCAGCCCCAGCATTTT. Amino acids: CASSLGQENQPQHF.